This section outlines one TCR beta chain sequence together with its context. This sample stems from a study of blood T cells in healthy people across ages. Across the whole study: About one barcoded TCR beta cDNA was captured per two T cells.

Sample-barcoded 5' priming and a J-beta primer mix drove a second PCR of about 6 to 11 cycles. Each cDNA molecule was tagged by a template-switch adaptor that had 12 random nucleotides. In TCRdb, the 5' RACE reads were re-called with MiXCR into one record per CDR3 protein. The sample records almost 1 million distinct CDR3 sequences, just over 50% being singletons. The CDR3 is 14 residues long. Deletions cut 6 bases from V and 3 bases from J, with 12 bases between. Germline V gene lookup returns CDR1 SEHNR and CDR2 FQNEAQ (reference sequence). The sample comprised blood. The chain recombines TRBV7-9 with TRBJ2-1; TRBD1 or TRBD2 may be the D gene (5 bases each). This clonotype was obtained from a woman between 55 and 75 years old in good health. CDR3 DNA: TGTGCCAGCAGGGGGGTGCGGGTCTACAATGAGCAGTTCTTC. It yields the protein CASRGVRVYNEQFF.